This TCR beta chain derives from a study of human T cells and chemical hapten exposure. Study-wide context: In the sensitization step, 2% DPC was placed on 2 cm by 2 cm of upper inner arm skin. The scalp of each patient received a weekly diphenylcyclopropenone dose for the full roughly 24-week study. Patch testing placed 0.01% DPC on the upper back, with readings at 6 days.

The CDR3 runs to 15 residues. Germline assignment: CDR1 MGHRA and CDR2 YSYEKL. The ends lost 1 base at V and 5 bases at J; junction bases unmatched: 4. Time point noted: patch test 3, about 24 weeks after DPC sensitization. This sample's treatment: therapeutic diphenylcyclopropenone sensitization with weekly scalp DPC. Every patch test was put on after a blood sample was taken. TCRdb recomputed calls from the RACE reads with MiXCR, one row per CDR3 protein. The data show 55,000 to 75,000 distinct CDR3 sequences, 9.5% to 15% seen once. The specimen comprised whole blood, sampled in connection with sensitization to the hapten diphenylcyclopropenone (DPC). The source is a man under 40 with alopecia areata. Some clones in this sample may be carry-over from other donors' samples. The chain combines TRBV4-1 with TRBJ1-2, with TRBD1 matching 10 bases. CDR3 sequence: CASSQGQGARYGYTF. The CDR3 DNA sequence: TGCGCCAGCAGCCAAGGACAGGGGGCGCGTTATGGCTACACCTTC.